The present entry profiles one TCR beta chain with its context. This receptor's antigen is unknown. Per-base qualities were not stored, and no clone one base away is much larger. The sample is drawn from a study of blood T cell repertoires in COVID-19 (dated by TCRdb to between 2020 and 2021). Turning to the overall study: Samples from collaborators originated in the United States, Italy and Spain and spanned both the acute and convalescent phases of COVID-19. The prospective study material was composed of cDNA or gDNA derived from T cells, B-cell-depleted T cells, or PBMCs. Subjects who had been exposed to COVID-19, were actively infected with it, or had recovered from it provided the deeply sampled blood TCRbeta repertoires that made up the dataset. The repertoires were made available in a free public database intended to serve as a resource for research on the immune response to SARS-CoV-2. Samples were obtained from the ongoing ImmuneRACE study (first 160 participants) and from 1,200 or so subjects provided by 6 global collaborators. Nearly every sample came with metadata listing a de-identified subject ID, COVID-19 status, age in years and sex. Where HLA class I and class II types were available, the types were taken from metadata supplied by the sample provider, not from assay-based typing. Overall results and qualifications from the work: The quantity of clinical and demographic metadata differed by source and by participant and was supplied without curation.

The collaborating institutions used their own protocols to collect whole blood in K2EDTA tubes. For TCRbeta analysis, collaborators shipped samples as frozen whole blood, isolated PBMCs, or DNA extracted from either of those sample types. TCRbeta CDR3 regions were amplified from genomic DNA by means of the immunoSEQ Assay, a bias-controlled multiplex PCR. The authors' pipeline ran thus. The number of nucleated cells in each sample was estimated from the amplification of reference gene primers within the assay. Sequence reads were collapsed and filtered to measure the absolute abundance of every unique TCRbeta CDR3 rearrangement. For each sample, productive Simpson clonality was calculated as the square root of Simpson's diversity index over productive rearrangements. The clones in this table, taken by TCRdb from immuneACCESS, are in-frame only. Not every clone is retained; where verified, under half of the shortfall comes from an unresolved V gene, and the cause of the rest is unknown. That table gives V, J and clone size, and the DNA gave D and trimming. In this sample the table shows 75,000 to 95,000 clones, more than 65% of which occur a single time. Of the sample, 5.4% is held by the ten largest clones.

Trimming removed 5 bases from V and 7 bases from J; the gene matches leave 8 bases unexplained. The germline V gene encodes CDR1 LNHDA and CDR2 SQIVND (reference sequence). The CDR3 numbers 14 residues from cysteine through phenylalanine. CDR3 DNA is the only sequence kept; it has 42 bases, read in frame from the first base. The V gene is TRBV19 and the J gene is TRBJ1-5; 7 bases in between match TRBD1. This receptor was identified in a woman older than 75 with active or convalescent COVID-19. The sequencing sample was made of peripheral blood. The nucleotide sequence reads as follows: TGTGCCAGTAGTCTGGACAGGATTAGCCAGCCCCAGCATTTT. Protein translation: CASSLDRISQPQHF.